This T cell receptor (beta chain) was profiled in a study of blood T cell repertoires in COVID-19. Study-wide context: Some COVID-19 samples were acute and others convalescent; all came from the United States, Italy and Spain. In each case, the material was cDNA or gDNA derived from T cells, B-cell-depleted T cells, or PBMCs.

In the source study's methods: How many nucleated cells were present was estimated from reference gene primer amplification. The protocol was immunoSEQ multiplex PCR, while the TCRdb copy is restricted to in-frame clones and leaves out a portion. The V and J calls and the clone size are those of that table, but D and trimming were determined from the DNA. The table lists roughly 140,000 clones, roughly 90% of them singletons. After removal of 6 bases from V and 5 bases from J, the junction contained 7 bases not matched to a gene. CDR3 size: 15 residues. Germline values: CDR1 KGHSH, CDR2 LQKENI. The TCR was taken from a human donor in a cohort sampled during active COVID-19. The J gene is TRBJ1-6, the V gene TRBV18, with TRBD1 identical over 7 bases. The material sequenced was peripheral blood. The CDR3 sequence is CASSPNTGDNSPLHF. For the CDR3, the DNA is TGTGCCAGCTCTCCAAATACAGGGGATAATTCACCCCTCCACTTT.